One and the same sample provided the 21 T cell receptor beta chains below, sequenced in a study of T cell repertoires in cytomegalovirus infection. Using its own MiXCR run on the reads, TCRdb lists one record per CDR3 protein. The repertoire includes 250,000 or so distinct CDR3 sequences, 15% to 20% of them detected once, and around half sits in the top ten. The material sequenced was CD8+ T cells from PBMCs. The receptor source for this set is a human donor in good health (CMV status not recorded). Some clones in this sample may be carry-over from other donors' samples.

The chain couples TRBV6-2 or TRBV6-3 to TRBJ2-3; no clear D gene. V lost 2 bases and J 2 bases, leaving 5 bases between the germline ends. Germline V gene data show CDR1 as MNHEY and CDR2 as SVGEGT. This CDR3 contains 13 residues. The CDR3 DNA is TGTGCCAGCAGTTACACCTACACAGATACGCAGTATTTT. Its protein is CASSYTYTDTQYF.

The gene calls are TRBV20-1 and TRBJ1-2; D may be TRBD1 (5 bases). This CDR3 contains 17 residues. Germline V lookup: CDR1 DFQATT, CDR2 SNEGSKA (reference sequence). Between the trimmed V and J ends, which lost 6 bases and 0 bases, there was a span of 23 bases. CDR3 nucleotides: TGCAGTGCCAGGGCGGCACAACTACCCTTAGCTAACTATGGCTACACCTTC. It yields the protein CSARAAQLPLANYGYTF.

This clonotype appeared a few times. The rearrangement uses TRBV10-3 and TRBJ1-5, with D uncertain. The CDR3 contains 15 residues. Deletions cut 0 bases from V and 0 bases from J, with 6 bases between. Germline lookup yields CDR1 ENHRY and CDR2 SYGVKD. CDR3 DNA sequence: TGTGCCATCAGTGAGTCGGGAGATAGCAATCAGCCCCAGCATTTT. Protein sequence: CAISESGDSNQPQHF.

Many counts were recorded for this clonotype. The rearrangement links TRBV28 to TRBJ1-2; D gene ambiguous. Trimming took off 2 bases at V and 6 bases at J, with 25 bases between the two ends. This CDR3 spans 18 amino acids. Per the germline V gene, CDR1 is MDHEN and CDR2 is SYDVKM. CDR3 loop: CASSLIPRISYLFDGYTF. The CDR3 DNA reads TGTGCCAGCAGTTTAATCCCCAGAATTTCCTACCTTTTTGATGGCTACACCTTC.

Only a few counts were recorded for this clonotype. This sequence joins TRBV6-5 and TRBJ2-1; D is perhaps TRBD2 (7 bases). This CDR3 comprises 16 residues. Germline values: CDR1 MNHEY, CDR2 SVGAGI. The V end lost 0 bases, the J end lost 3 bases, and 12 bases lay between the germline ends. The CDR3 here is CASSYSAGAFYNEQFF. CDR3 DNA sequence: TGTGCCAGCAGTTACTCGGCGGGGGCCTTCTACAATGAGCAGTTCTTC.

Concerning this clonotype: The CDR3 carries no conserved terminal phenylalanine or tryptophan, so it likely arises from a read error. The V call is TRBV6-6, the J call TRBJ2-7; 8 nucleotides agree with TRBD1. The ends lost 10 bases at V and 2 bases at J; junction bases unmatched: 7. The germline CDR1 and CDR2 sequences are MNHNY and SVGAGI (reference sequence). The CDR3 extends over 13 amino acids. CDR3 loop: CANSRGLTYEQYL. DNA of the CDR3: TGTGCCAACTCCAGGGGGCTGACCTACGAGCAGTACCTC.

This chain joins TRBV3-1 and TRBJ2-2, with 9 bases that match TRBD1. Unmatched junction bases numbered 4, after V lost 0 bases and J lost 5 bases. CDR1 and CDR2 (germline): LGHDT, YNNKEL (reference sequence). The CDR3 sequence is 16 residues long. The CDR3 region is CASSQEGDRVTGELFF. Written as DNA, the CDR3 is TGTGCCAGCAGCCAAGAAGGGGACAGGGTAACCGGGGAGCTGTTTTTT.

In this sample, this clonotype turned up many times. J is TRBJ2-1 and V is TRBV7-2, with a weak D call TRBD1 (6 bases). V was trimmed by 2 bases and J by 8 bases, leaving 16 bases between them. This CDR3 region has 15 residues. CDR1 SGHTA and CDR2 FQGNSA come from the germline V gene. The CDR3 nucleotides are TGTGCCAGCAGCTTAAAGTACAGGGATATCGATGAGCAGTTCTTC. Translating it yields CASSLKYRDIDEQFF.

The table lists this clonotype with a few counts. The gene calls are TRBV13 and TRBJ1-2; D is ambiguous. The CDR3 loop spans 16 amino acids. Between the trimmed V and J ends, which lost 4 bases and 2 bases, there was a span of 17 bases. CDR1 and CDR2 from the germline V gene are PRHDT and FYEKMQ (reference sequence). The DNA for the CDR3 is TGTGCCAGCAGCTCGAATCCTGACGGCTACAACTATGGCTACACCTTC. This encodes CASSSNPDGYNYGYTF. Using reference TRBV13 and TRBJ1-2 for the parts outside the CDR3, the full variable domain is AAGVIQSPRHLIKEKRETATLKCYPIPRHDTVYWYQQGPGQDPQFLISFYEKMQSDKGSIPDRFSAQQFSDYHSELNMSSLELGDSALYFCASSSNPDGYNYGYTFGSGTRLTVV.

This clonotype was recorded at least ten times. This sequence joins TRBV7-6 and TRBJ2-3, with D perhaps matching TRBD2 (6 bases). This CDR3 has 16 amino acids. Deletions cut 0 bases from V and 4 bases from J, with 14 bases between. Germline loops: CDR1 SGHVS, CDR2 FNYEAQ. CDR3 bases: TGTGCCAGCAGCTTAGCCGTTGCGTGGGGGGCAGATACGCAGTATTTT. The encoded protein is CASSLAVAWGADTQYF.

The V gene is TRBV28, the J gene TRBJ2-7; D call uncertain. The CDR3 is 14 amino acids. Trimming took off 8 bases at V and 3 bases at J, with 17 bases between the two ends. Germline V lookup: CDR1 MDHEN, CDR2 SYDVKM. The CDR3 DNA follows: TGTGCCAGCGGGCCCGACGAGGAACTCTACGAGCAGTACTTC. Protein: CASGPDEELYEQYF.

This clonotype was seen a handful of times. The CDR3 here is CASSQDIWTGGNNRNTIYF. The CDR3 DNA follows: TGCGCCAGCAGCCAAGATATTTGGACAGGGGGGAATAACCGAAACACCATATATTTT. J is TRBJ1-3 and V is TRBV4-3, with 10 bases fitting TRBD1. Germline-derived CDR1 and CDR2 are LGHNA and YSLEER. The CDR3 is made up of 19 amino acids. J was trimmed by 5 bases and V by 0 bases; bases with no gene match: 13.

This clonotype was observed at least ten times. The V gene is TRBV12-5, the J gene TRBJ2-1, with D perhaps being TRBD1 or TRBD2 (5 bases each). The CDR3 spans 15 residues. CDR1 and CDR2 from the germline V gene are LGHNT and FRNRAP. V lost 2 bases to trimming and J lost 4 bases, with 12 bases between them. CDR3 nucleotides: TGTGCTAGTGGTTTGTTGGGGACGCCATACAATGAGCAGTTCTTC. Its translation is CASGLLGTPYNEQFF.

The chain carries TRBV6-5 and TRBJ1-4; D not resolved. This CDR3 comprises 13 residues. With 2 bases removed from V and 8 bases from J, the gap between germline ends came to 9 bases. The germline gives CDR1 MNHEY, CDR2 SVGAGI. For the CDR3, the DNA is TGTGCCAGCAGTTACGGCCATTCGGAAAAACTGTTTTTT. Its translation is CASSYGHSEKLFF.

There are many counts of this clonotype. The chain links TRBV7-2 to TRBJ2-1; D remains ambiguous. The CDR3 length is 13 residues. Per the germline V gene, CDR1 is SGHTA and CDR2 is FQGNSA. Deletions cut 1 base from V and 2 bases from J, with 3 bases between. CDR3 amino acids: CASSLEPYNEQFF. The CDR3 DNA is TGTGCCAGCAGCTTAGAACCCTACAATGAGCAGTTCTTC.

This clonotype was counted many times. The chain recombines TRBV7-8 with TRBJ1-3; weak D call: TRBD1 (6 bases). CDR1 is SGHVS, CDR2 FQNEAQ, per germline. The CDR3 sequence is 15 residues long. V was pared by 3 bases and J by 6 bases, with 15 bases between. The CDR3 is CASSLDLGTLNTIYF. The CDR3 nucleotides are TGTGCCAGCAGCTTGGACCTTGGGACACTAAACACCATATATTTT.

This clonotype was detected a few times. The chain uses TRBV6-2 or TRBV6-3 and TRBJ2-6; D unclear. The V end lost 2 bases, the J end lost 0 bases, and 2 bases lay between the germline ends. Germline-derived CDR1 and CDR2 are MNHEY and SVGEGT. The CDR3 length is 14 residues. For the CDR3, the DNA is TGTGCCAGCAGTTACAACTCTGGGGCCAACGTCCTGACTTTC. Translation: CASSYNSGANVLTF.

This clonotype showed up just a few times. J is TRBJ2-3 and V is TRBV7-3; perhaps TRBD1 as D (6 bases). The CDR3 has 15 residues. Trimming removed 5 bases from V and 0 bases from J, with 12 bases in between. CDR1 and CDR2 (germline): SGHTA, FQGTGA. CDR3 residues: CASSGPRGSTDTQYF. The CDR3 coding sequence is TGTGCCAGCAGCGGGCCCAGGGGCAGCACAGATACGCAGTATTTT. The full variable domain, rest sourced from reference TRBV7-3 and TRBJ2-3, is GAGVSQTPSNKVTEKGKYVELRCDPISGHTALYWYRQSLGQGPEFLIYFQGTGAADDSGLPNDRFFAVRPEGSVSTLKIQRTERGDSAVYLCASSGPRGSTDTQYFGPGTRLTVL.

This clonotype was recorded at least ten times. The chain has TRBV14 and TRBJ2-1; 12 bases are a match to TRBD2. This CDR3 contains 15 residues. The germline V gene has CDR1 SGHDN and CDR2 FVKESK. J lost 14 bases, V lost 0 bases, and 8 bases had no gene match. For the CDR3, the DNA is TGTGCCAGCAGCCAAGATGGCGGACTAGCGGGGTTGAAGTTCTTC. Its translation: CASSQDGGLAGLKFF.

The table lists this clonotype with a few counts. The chain combines TRBV10-2 with TRBJ1-6, with D tentatively TRBD1 (5 bases). This CDR3 spans 13 amino acids. Germline V lookup: CDR1 WSHSY, CDR2 SAAADI. V lost 8 bases to trimming and J lost 10 bases, with 15 bases between them. The CDR3 bases are TGCGCCAGCTGGGACGGCGCGGGCTCACCCCTCCACTTT. This encodes CASWDGAGSPLHF.

The V and J genes are TRBV11-2 and TRBJ1-2; D might be TRBD1 (5 bases). CDR1 and CDR2 from the germline V gene are SGHAT and FQNNGV. CDR3 length equals 15 residues. V was shortened by 1 base and J by 4 bases, with 13 bases between the two germline ends. In DNA form, the CDR3 reads TGTGCCAGCAGCTTAGGCCCCCAGGGAGTCTATGGCTACACCTTC. The encoded protein is CASSLGPQGVYGYTF.